This TCR beta chain is from a study of cytomegalovirus exposure and HLA in healthy donors. The wider study: The platform used for the 120 or so validation repertoires matched that of the roughly 670 first-cohort repertoires, a later analysis reported.

A word on this clone: Its specificity is not known.

This CDR3 spans 15 amino acids. Germline loops: CDR1 GTSNPN, CDR2 SVGIG (reference sequence). With 0 bases removed from V and 3 bases from J, the gap between germline ends came to 13 bases. Findings and caveats of the study: Most TCRs appeared rarely, but some public TCRs recurred in many donors.

Libraries were prepared by immunoSEQ multiplex PCR; TCRdb keeps only in-frame clonotypes and omits some of them. The repertoire includes over 100,000 clones, roughly 90% of them detected once, and about 6% sits in the top ten. This TCR was recovered from a woman younger than 30 in good health and CMV-seropositive. Sequenced sample: PBMCs. The rearrangement joins TRBV30 to TRBJ2-3; TRBD2 might be the D (6 bases). This CDR3 reads CAWSVQRAWTDTQYF. The CDR3 coding sequence is TGTGCCTGGAGTGTACAGCGGGCTTGGACAGATACGCAGTATTTT.